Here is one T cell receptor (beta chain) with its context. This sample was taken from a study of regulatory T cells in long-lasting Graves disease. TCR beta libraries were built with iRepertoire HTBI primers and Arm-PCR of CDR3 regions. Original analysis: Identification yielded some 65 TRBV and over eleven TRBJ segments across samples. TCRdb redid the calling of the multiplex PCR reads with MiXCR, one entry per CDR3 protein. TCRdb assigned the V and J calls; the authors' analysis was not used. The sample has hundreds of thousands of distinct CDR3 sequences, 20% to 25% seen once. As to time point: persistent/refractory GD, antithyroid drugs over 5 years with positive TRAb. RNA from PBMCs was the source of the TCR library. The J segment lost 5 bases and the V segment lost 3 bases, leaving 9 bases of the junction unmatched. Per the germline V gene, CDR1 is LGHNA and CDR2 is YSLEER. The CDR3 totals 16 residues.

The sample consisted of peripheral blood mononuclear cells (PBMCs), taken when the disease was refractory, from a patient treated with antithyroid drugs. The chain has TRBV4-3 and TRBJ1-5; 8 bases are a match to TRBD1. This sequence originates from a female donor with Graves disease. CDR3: CASSQGGGRGHQPQHF. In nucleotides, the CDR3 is TGCGCCAGCAGCCAGGGGGGAGGCAGGGGGCATCAGCCCCAGCATTTT.